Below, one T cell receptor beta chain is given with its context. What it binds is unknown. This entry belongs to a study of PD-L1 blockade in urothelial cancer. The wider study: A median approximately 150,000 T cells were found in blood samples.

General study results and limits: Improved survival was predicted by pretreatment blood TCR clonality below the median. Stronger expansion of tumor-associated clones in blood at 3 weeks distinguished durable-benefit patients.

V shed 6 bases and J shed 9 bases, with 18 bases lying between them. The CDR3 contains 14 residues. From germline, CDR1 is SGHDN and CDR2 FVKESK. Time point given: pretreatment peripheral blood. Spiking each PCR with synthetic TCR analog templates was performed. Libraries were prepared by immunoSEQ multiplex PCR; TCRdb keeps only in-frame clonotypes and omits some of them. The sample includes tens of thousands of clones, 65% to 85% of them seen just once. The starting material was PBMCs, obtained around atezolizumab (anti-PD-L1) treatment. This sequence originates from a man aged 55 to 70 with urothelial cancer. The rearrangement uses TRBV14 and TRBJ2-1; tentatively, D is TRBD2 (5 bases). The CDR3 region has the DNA TGTGCCAGCAGTCCATTATCACCGGGAAGTGAGCAGTTCTTC. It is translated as CASSPLSPGSEQFF.